This note documents a single T cell receptor (beta chain) sequence. The data originate from a study of cytomegalovirus exposure and HLA in healthy donors. Here immunoSEQ multiplex PCR was the method, and the copy in TCRdb shows in-frame clones only, minus some. The sample yields roughly 250,000 clones, approximately 84% seen once. V lost 1 base, J lost 1 base, and 5 bases lay in between. The germline V gene has CDR1 SQVTM and CDR2 ANQGSEA. CDR3 size: 12 residues. The chain recombines TRBV29-1 with TRBJ2-7, with a tentative D call TRBD1 (5 bases). This clonotype was obtained from a woman in her twenties or thirties in good health and CMV-seropositive. The sample comprised PBMCs. CDR3 nucleotides: TGCAGCGTTGAAGGACAGTCCTACGAGCAGTACTTC. Translated, it gives CSVEGQSYEQYF.